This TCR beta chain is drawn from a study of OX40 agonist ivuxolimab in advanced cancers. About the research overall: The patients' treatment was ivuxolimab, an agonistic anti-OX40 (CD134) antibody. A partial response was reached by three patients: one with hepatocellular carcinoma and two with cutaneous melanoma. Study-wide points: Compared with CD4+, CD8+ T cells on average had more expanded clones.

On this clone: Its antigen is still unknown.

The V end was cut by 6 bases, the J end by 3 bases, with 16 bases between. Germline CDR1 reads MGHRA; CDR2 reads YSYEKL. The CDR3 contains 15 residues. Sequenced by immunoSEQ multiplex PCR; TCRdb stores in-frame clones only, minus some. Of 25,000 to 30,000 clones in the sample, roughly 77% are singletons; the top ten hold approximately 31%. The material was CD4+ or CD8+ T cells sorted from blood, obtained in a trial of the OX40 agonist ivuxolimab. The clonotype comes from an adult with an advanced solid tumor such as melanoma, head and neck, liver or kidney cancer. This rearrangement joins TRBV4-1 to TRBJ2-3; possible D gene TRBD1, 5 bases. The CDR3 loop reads CASRLRGSRTDTQYF. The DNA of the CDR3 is TGCGCCAGCAGACTAAGGGGTTCTCGGACAGATACGCAGTATTTT.